This T cell receptor beta chain was observed in a study of shared clonotypes between healthy human individuals. Splitting of each subset's genomic DNA was done evenly across several immunoSEQ plates. Sequenced by immunoSEQ multiplex PCR; TCRdb stores in-frame clones only, minus some. The sample contains over a million clones, roughly 95% of which appear only once. This CDR3 contains 13 residues. Trimming took off 7 bases at V and 4 bases at J, with 13 bases between the two ends. Germline V gives CDR1 MDHEN, CDR2 SYDVKM. The gene calls are TRBV28 and TRBJ1-2; D is perhaps TRBD1 (5 bases). Source material: naive CD4+ T cells sorted from blood. Subset meaning: CD45RA+ positively selected. The source of this sequence is a man under 40 in good health. The CDR3 DNA reads TGTGCCAGCATCTTCGGGGGAGGCTATGGCTACACCTTC. Translation: CASIFGGGYGYTF.